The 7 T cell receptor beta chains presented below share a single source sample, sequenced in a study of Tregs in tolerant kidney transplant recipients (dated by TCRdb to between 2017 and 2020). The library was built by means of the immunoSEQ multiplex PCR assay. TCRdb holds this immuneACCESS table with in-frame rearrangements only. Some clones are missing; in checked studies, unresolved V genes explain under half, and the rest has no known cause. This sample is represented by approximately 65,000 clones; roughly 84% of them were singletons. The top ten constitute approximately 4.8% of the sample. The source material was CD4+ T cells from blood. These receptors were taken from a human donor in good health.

The CDR3 DNA reads TGTGCCAGCAGACCAGCGGGGGGCACAGATACGCAGTATTTT. Its protein product is CASRPAGGTDTQYF. The V and J genes are TRBV25-1 and TRBJ2-3, with 8 bases lining up with TRBD2. V shed 6 bases, J shed 1 base, and the junction held 3 bases outside the gene matches. CDR3 size: 14 residues. Germline V lookup: CDR1 MGHDK, CDR2 SYGVNS.

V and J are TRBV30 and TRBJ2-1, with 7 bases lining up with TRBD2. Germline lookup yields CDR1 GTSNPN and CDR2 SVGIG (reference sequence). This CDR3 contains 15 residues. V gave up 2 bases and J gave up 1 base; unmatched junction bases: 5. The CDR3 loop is CAWSIGGLSYNEQFF. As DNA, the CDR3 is TGTGCCTGGAGTATCGGGGGGTTATCCTACAATGAGCAGTTCTTC.

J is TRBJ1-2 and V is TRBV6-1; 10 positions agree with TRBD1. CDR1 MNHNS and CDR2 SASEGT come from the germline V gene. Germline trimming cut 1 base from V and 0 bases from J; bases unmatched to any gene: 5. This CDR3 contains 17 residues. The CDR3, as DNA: TGTGCCAGCAGTGAAGGGGACAGGGGCACCTCTAACTATGGCTACACCTTC. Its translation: CASSEGDRGTSNYGYTF.

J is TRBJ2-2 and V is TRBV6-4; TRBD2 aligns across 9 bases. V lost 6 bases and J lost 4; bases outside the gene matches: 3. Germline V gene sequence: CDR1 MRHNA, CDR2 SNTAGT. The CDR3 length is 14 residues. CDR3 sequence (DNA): TGTGCCAGCAGGCTGACTAGCGGCACCGGGGAGCTGTTTTTT. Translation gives CASRLTSGTGELFF.

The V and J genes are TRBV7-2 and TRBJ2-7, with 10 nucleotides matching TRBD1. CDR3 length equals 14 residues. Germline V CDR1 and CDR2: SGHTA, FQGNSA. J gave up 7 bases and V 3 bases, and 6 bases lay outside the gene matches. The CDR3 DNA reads TGTGCCAGCAGCTTCTGGGACAGGGGACGTGAGCAGTACTTC. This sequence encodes CASSFWDRGREQYF.

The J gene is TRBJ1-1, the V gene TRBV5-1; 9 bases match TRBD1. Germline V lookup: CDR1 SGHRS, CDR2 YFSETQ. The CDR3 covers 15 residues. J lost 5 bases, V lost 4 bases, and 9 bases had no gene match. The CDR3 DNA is TGCGCCAGCAGCGGGACAGGGAGTCCGGGAACTGAAGCTTTCTTT. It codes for CASSGTGSPGTEAFF.

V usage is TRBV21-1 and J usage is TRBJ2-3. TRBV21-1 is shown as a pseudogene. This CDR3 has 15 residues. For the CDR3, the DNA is TGTGCCAGCAGCGGAAGCCGGGACAGCACAGATACGCAGTATTTT. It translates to CASSGSRDSTDTQYF.